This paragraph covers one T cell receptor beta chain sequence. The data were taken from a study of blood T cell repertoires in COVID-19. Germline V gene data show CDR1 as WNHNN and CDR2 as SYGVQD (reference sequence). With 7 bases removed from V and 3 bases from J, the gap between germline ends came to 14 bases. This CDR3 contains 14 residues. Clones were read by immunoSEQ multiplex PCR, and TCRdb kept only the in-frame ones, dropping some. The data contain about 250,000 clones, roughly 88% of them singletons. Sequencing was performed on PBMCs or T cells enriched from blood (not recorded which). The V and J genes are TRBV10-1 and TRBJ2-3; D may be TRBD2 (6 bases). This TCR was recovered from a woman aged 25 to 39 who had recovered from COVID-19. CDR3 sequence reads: CASTPEGRTDTQYF. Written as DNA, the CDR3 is TGCGCCAGCACCCCGGAGGGCAGAACAGATACGCAGTATTTT.